Below, one TCR beta chain is given with its context. Its target is unknown. One junction end does not reproduce the germline sequence, and a read error may be involved. The sample originates from a study of graft-versus-host responses after intestinal transplantation. Per the germline V gene, CDR1 is SNHLY and CDR2 is FYNNEI. The CDR3 covers 11 residues. The repertoire was sequenced with immunoSEQ multiplex PCR; TCRdb's copy has only in-frame clones and lacks some. There are more than 95,000 clones in the sample; about 90% occur only once, and roughly 1% lies in the top ten. Study-wide points: After transplant, early declines in HvG clones were associated with peak levels of circulating GvH clones.

Material: unstimulated CD4+ T cells sorted from spleen or lymph node cells, obtained before intestinal transplant. This receptor was taken from a human donor who received an intestinal transplant. The rearrangement uses TRBV2 and TRBJ2-5; 11 bases are shared with TRBD2. The CDR3 coding sequence is TGTGCCAGCAGGGAAGGACTAGCGGGCCACTTC. This translates into CASREGLAGHF.